A single sample is the source of the 8 T cell receptor beta chains below, sequenced in a study of shared T cell receptors in the human thymus. Some clones are missing from TCRdb's copy, which holds only in-frame ones; the method was immunoSEQ multiplex PCR. The sample lists about 660,000 clones; 85% to 90% were seen once. These data also formed part of another study, on human thymus T cells.

The sample was thymocytes. The receptors derive from a boy under two years old with a congenital heart defect.

In its sample, this clone was seen a few times. The chain has TRBV28 and TRBJ2-7; D is perhaps TRBD1 (6 bases). V dropped 1 base and J dropped 2 bases, with 12 bases sitting between them. The germline V gene encodes CDR1 MDHEN and CDR2 SYDVKM. The CDR3 is made up of 15 amino acids. The DNA for the CDR3 is TGTGCCAGCAGTTTATTAAACAGGGAAACCTACGAGCAGTACTTC. Residues: CASSLLNRETYEQYF.

The chain couples TRBV6-6 to TRBJ2-3; D remains unclear. CDR3 length equals 12 residues. Germline CDR1 MNHNY, CDR2 SVGAGI (reference sequence). Between the trimmed V and J ends, which lost 8 bases and 3 bases, there was a span of 9 bases. DNA for the CDR3: TGTGCCAGCGGCCCCGGGACAGATACGCAGTATTTT. Amino acids: CASGPGTDTQYF.

The J gene is TRBJ2-1, the V gene TRBV10-3, with a weak D call TRBD1 (5 bases). The CDR3 loop spans 17 amino acids. Germline V gives CDR1 ENHRY, CDR2 SYGVKD. V lost 0 bases and J lost 0, with 12 bases in between. The DNA for the CDR3 is TGTGCCATCAGTGAGTCTTGGCAGGGAAGCTCCTACAATGAGCAGTTCTTC. Translating it yields CAISESWQGSSYNEQFF.

This clone was picked up one time. The chain couples TRBV27 to TRBJ2-7; maybe TRBD2 (5 bases). V was pared by 5 bases and J by 1 base, with 12 bases between. The CDR3 is 14 residues long. The germline V gene encodes CDR1 MNHEY and CDR2 SMNVEV (reference sequence). CDR3 DNA sequence: TGTGCCAGCAGTCCCATGGACTCTTCCTACGAGCAGTACTTC. Protein: CASSPMDSSYEQYF.

This clone occurred once. The chain carries TRBV19 and TRBJ1-4; D perhaps matches TRBD1 (6 bases). The CDR3 spans 17 residues. CDR1 and CDR2 (germline): LNHDA, SQIVND (reference sequence). V was shortened by 7 bases and J by 3 bases, with 21 bases between the two germline ends. The CDR3 DNA sequence: TGTGCCAGTAAGGGGAATGGGGGCTTTGGAGCTAATGAAAAACTGTTTTTT. It is translated as CASKGNGGFGANEKLFF.

As concerns this clone: One end of the junction varies from germline; a read error may be responsible. DNA of the CDR3: TGTGCCAGAAGCCCCAGCGGGCGGTGCTTC. Protein: CARSPSGRCF. The chain couples TRBV5-3 to TRBJ2-7, with D possibly matching TRBD2 (6 bases). TRBV5-3 is an open reading frame, and its role is uncertain. This CDR3 spans 10 amino acids.

The chain uses TRBV14 and TRBJ2-7; the match to TRBD2 covers 13 bases. After removal of 4 bases from V and 7 bases from J, the junction contained 7 bases not matched to a gene. CDR3 length: 15 residues. CDR1 and CDR2 (germline): SGHDN, FVKESK. This CDR3 is CASSPRTSGRGEQYF. In nucleotides, the CDR3 is TGTGCCAGCAGCCCCCGGACTAGCGGGAGAGGTGAGCAGTACTTC.

The chain joins TRBV2 to TRBJ2-7; D perhaps matches TRBD1 (6 bases). Germline lookup yields CDR1 SNHLY and CDR2 FYNNEI. The CDR3 consists of 14 residues. Deletions cut 3 bases from V and 2 bases from J, with 11 bases between. The CDR3: CASSDRGRTYEQYF. Written as DNA, the CDR3 is TGTGCCAGCAGTGACAGGGGACGGACCTACGAGCAGTACTTC.